A single T cell receptor beta chain is shown here with its context. Antigen unknown. One end of the junction is discordant with germline, which a read error may explain. Via MiXCR, TCRdb re-called the RT-PCR reads, giving one row per CDR3 protein. The profile shows around 580,000 distinct CDR3 sequences, around 11% of them singletons. This record comes from a study of response to subunit inactivated influenza vaccine. Study results and limitations: Seasonal influenza vaccination, on each occasion, was suggested by the authors to recruit few new T cells.

The CDR3 runs to 14 residues. This TCR derives from a man aged 45 to 65 who received an inactivated influenza vaccine. The input for sequencing was PBMCs from blood, taken on the day of vaccination. This chain joins TRBV12-3 or TRBV12-4 and TRBJ1-1; possible D gene TRBD1, 6 bases. For the CDR3, the DNA is TGTGCCAGCCGTTTTGGGGGGGGCGGCACTGAAGCTTTCTTT. This codes for CASRFGGGGTEAFF.